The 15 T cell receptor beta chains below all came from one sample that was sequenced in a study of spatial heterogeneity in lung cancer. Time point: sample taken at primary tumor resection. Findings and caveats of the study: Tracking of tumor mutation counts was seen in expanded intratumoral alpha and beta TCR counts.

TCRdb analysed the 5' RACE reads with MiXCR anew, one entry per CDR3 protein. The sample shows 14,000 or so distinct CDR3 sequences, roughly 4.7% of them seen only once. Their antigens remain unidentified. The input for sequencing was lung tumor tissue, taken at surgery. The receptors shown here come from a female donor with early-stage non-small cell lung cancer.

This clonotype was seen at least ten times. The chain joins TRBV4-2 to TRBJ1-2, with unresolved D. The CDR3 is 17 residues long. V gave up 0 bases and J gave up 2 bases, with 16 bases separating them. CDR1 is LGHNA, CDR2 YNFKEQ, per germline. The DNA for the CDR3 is TGTGCCAGCAGCCAAGATGTCAGTGCAGTCCCCAACTATGGCTACACCTTC. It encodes CASSQDVSAVPNYGYTF.

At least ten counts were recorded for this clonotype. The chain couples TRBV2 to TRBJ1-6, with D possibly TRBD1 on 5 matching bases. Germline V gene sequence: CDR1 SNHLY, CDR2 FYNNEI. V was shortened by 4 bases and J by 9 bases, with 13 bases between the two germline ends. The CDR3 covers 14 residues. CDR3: CASSASQRGSPLHF. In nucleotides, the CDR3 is TGTGCCAGCAGTGCGAGCCAAAGGGGTTCACCCCTCCACTTT.

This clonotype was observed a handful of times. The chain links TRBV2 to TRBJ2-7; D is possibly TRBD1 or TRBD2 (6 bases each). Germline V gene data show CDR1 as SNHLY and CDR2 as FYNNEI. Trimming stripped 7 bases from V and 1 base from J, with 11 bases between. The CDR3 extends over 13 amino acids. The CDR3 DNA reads TGTGCCAGCACGGGGGCGCAGTCCTACGAGCAGTACTTC. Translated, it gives CASTGAQSYEQYF.

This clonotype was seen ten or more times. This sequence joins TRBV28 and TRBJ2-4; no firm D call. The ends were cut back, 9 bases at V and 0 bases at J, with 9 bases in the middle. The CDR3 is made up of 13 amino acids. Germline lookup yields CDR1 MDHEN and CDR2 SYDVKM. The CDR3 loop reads CASGEIAKNIQYF. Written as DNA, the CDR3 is TGTGCCAGTGGCGAAATAGCCAAAAACATTCAGTACTTC.

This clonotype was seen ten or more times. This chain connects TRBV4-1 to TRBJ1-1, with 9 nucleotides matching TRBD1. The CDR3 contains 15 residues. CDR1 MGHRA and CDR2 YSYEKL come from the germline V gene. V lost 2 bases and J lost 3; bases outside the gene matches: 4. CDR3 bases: TGCGCCAGCAGCCAACGACAGGGGGATTACACTGAAGCTTTCTTT. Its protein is CASSQRQGDYTEAFF.

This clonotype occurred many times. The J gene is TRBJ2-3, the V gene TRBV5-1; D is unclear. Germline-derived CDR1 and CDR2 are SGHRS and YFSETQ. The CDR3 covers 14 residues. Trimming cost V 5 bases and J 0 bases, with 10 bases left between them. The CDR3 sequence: CASSWQASTDTQYF. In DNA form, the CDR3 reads TGCGCCAGCAGTTGGCAGGCTAGCACAGATACGCAGTATTTT.

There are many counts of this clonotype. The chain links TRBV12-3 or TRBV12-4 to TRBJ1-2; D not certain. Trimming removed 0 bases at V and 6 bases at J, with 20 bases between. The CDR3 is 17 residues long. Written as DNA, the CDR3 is TGTGCCAGCAGTTTAGCGTTTTTACAGAGGTTCTTTCATGGCTACACCTTC. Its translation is CASSLAFLQRFFHGYTF.

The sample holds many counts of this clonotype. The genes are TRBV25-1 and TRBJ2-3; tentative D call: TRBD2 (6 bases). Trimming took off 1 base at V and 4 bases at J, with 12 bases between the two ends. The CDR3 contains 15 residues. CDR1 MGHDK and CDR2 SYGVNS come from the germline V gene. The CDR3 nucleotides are TGTGCCAGCAGTGAATGGCGGGGTGGCGCAGATACGCAGTATTTT. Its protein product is CASSEWRGGADTQYF. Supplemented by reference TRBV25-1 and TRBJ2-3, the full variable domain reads EADIYQTPRYLVIGTGKKITLECSQTMGHDKMYWYQQDPGMELHLIHYSYGVNSTEKGDLSSESTVSRIRTEHFPLTLESARPSHTSQYLCASSEWRGGADTQYFGPGTRLTVL.

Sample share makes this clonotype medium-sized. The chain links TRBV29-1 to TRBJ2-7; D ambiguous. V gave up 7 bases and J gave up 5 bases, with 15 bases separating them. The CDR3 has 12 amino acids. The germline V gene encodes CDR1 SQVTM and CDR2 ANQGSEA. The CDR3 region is CSAQRTANEQYF. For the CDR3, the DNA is TGCAGCGCCCAAAGGACGGCTAACGAGCAGTACTTC.

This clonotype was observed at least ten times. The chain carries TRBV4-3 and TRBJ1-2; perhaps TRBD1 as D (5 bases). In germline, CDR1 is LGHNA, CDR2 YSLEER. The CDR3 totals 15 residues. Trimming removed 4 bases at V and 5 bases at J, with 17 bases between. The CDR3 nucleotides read TGCGCCAGCAGCCCCGGAGGGGCAGCTCGTTATGGCTACACCTTC. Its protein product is CASSPGGAARYGYTF.

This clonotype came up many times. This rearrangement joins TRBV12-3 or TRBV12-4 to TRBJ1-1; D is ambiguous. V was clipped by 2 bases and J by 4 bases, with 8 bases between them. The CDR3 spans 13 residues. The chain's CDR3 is CASSLWGGTEAFF. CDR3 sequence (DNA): TGTGCCAGCAGTTTATGGGGTGGCACTGAAGCTTTCTTT.

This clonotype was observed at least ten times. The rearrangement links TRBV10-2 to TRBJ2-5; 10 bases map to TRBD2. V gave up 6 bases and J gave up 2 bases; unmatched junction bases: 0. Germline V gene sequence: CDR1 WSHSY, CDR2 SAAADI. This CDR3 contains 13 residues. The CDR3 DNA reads TGCGCCAGCAGACTAGCGGGACAAGAGACCCAGTACTTC. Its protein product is CASRLAGQETQYF.

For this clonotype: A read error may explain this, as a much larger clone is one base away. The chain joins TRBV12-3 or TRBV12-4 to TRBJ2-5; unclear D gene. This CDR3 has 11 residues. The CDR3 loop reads CASGLSETQYF. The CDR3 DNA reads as TGTGCCAGCGGTTTATCGGAGACCCAGTACTTC.

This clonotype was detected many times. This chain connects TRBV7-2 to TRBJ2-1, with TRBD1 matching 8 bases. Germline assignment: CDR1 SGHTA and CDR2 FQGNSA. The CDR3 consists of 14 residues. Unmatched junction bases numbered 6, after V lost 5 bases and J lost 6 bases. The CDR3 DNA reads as TGTGCCAGCAGCCCTACACAGGGGGTCAATGAGCAGTTCTTC. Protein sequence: CASSPTQGVNEQFF.

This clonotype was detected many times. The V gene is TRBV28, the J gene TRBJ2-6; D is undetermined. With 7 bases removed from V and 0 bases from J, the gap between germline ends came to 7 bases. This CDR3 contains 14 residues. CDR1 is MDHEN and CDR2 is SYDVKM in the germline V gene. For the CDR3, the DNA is TGTGCCAGCACTAGTTCCTCTGGGGCCAACGTCCTGACTTTC. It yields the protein CASTSSSGANVLTF.